The clone carrying this TCR beta chain was observed once. This sample is part of a study of blood T cell repertoires in COVID-19. Study background: T cells, B-cell-depleted T cells, or PBMCs supplied cDNA or gDNA.

Methods used by the authors: It was from reference gene primer amplification that nucleated cell counts were estimated. This table comes from immunoSEQ multiplex PCR, and its TCRdb copy is limited to in-frame clones, with some not included. V, J and clone size are taken as reported in that table, and D and trimming were inferred from the DNA itself. This table has nearly 90,000 clones, about 90% appearing once. The sequenced sample was peripheral blood. This receptor was taken from a man younger than 30 with COVID-19, enrolled during active disease.

The CDR3 sequence: CASSRLADQETQYF. The CDR3, as DNA: TGTGCCAGCAGCAGACTAGCGGACCAAGAGACCCAGTACTTC. This chain joins TRBV27 and TRBJ2-5; 9 nucleotides line up with TRBD2. Germline trimming cut 6 bases from V and 0 bases from J; bases unmatched to any gene: 2. CDR1 and CDR2 from the germline V gene are MNHEY and SMNVEV (reference sequence). The CDR3 contains 14 residues.